This TCR beta chain was recovered during a study of cytomegalovirus exposure and HLA in healthy donors. As regards this clone: Its antigen is unidentified.

Primers for the PCR totalled 60 Vbeta and 13 Jbeta. Profiling relied on immunoSEQ multiplex PCR, and the TCRdb table lists in-frame clones only, not all of them. This table holds roughly 80,000 clones, roughly 80% found once. V was cut by 4 bases and J by 8 bases, with 16 bases left in between. The CDR3 runs 14 residues. CDR1 and CDR2 from the germline V gene are SGDLS and YYNGEE. Study-wide results and limits: The Asian-associated ancestry cluster reportedly had fewer N-insertions than the approximately 670-donor mean in a later analysis. In a later analysis, TCR association rates varied by HLA locus: DRB1 most, HLA-C fewest. The HLA-A and HLA-B alleles of most subjects were reportedly predicted accurately from TCR beta sequences. TCR beta chain V- and J-gene trimming was linked, in a later analysis, to a missense variant in DCLRE1C.

The chain carries TRBV9 and TRBJ2-1, with D unresolved. The sample was PBMCs. The receptor comes from a male donor in good health and CMV-seronegative. Here the CDR3 DNA reads TGTGCCAGCAGCCTATATGTGTCCTTCGATGAGCAGTTCTTC. Its protein is CASSLYVSFDEQFF.